This T cell receptor beta chain stems from a study of T cell repertoires in cytomegalovirus infection. About the research overall: CMV epitopes, recently identified HLA-C-restricted and well-studied HLA-B-restricted, were used.

This clonotype was observed a few times. Its antigen is as yet unknown. TCRdb independently ran MiXCR on the reads; one entry per CDR3 protein. The sample yields approximately 1,000,000 distinct CDR3 sequences, approximately 32% seen once. The specimen was cultured CD8+ T cells from PBMCs, collected from culture after CMV antigen stimulation. This TCR derives from a human donor in good health (CMV status not recorded). Some clones in this sample may be carry-over from other donors' samples.

The CDR3 DNA reads TGTGCCAGCAGCTTGACAGACCTTATCTATGAGCAGTTCTTC. It specifies CASSLTDLIYEQFF. The chain employs TRBV7-2 and TRBJ2-1; D possibly corresponds to TRBD1 (5 bases). Germline V lookup: CDR1 SGHTA, CDR2 FQGNSA. The CDR3 is 14 amino acids. Trimming removed 3 bases from V and 8 bases from J, with 14 bases in between.